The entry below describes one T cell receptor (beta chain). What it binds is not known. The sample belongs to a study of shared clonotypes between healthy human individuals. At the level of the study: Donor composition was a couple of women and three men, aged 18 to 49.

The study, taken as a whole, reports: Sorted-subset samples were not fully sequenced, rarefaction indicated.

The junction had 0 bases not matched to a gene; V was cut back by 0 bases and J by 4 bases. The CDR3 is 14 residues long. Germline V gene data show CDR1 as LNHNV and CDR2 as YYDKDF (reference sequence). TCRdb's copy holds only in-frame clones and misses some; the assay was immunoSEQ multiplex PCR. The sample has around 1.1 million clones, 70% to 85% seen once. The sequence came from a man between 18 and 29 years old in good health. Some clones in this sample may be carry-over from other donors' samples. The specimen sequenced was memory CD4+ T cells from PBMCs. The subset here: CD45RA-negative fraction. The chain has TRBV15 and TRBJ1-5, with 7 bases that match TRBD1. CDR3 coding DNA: TGTGCCACCAGCAGAGAGGACAGGAATCAGCCCCAGCATTTT. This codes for CATSREDRNQPQHF.